The 27 T cell receptor beta chains below come from one sample, sequenced in a study of shared clonotypes between healthy human individuals. Produced via immunoSEQ multiplex PCR; TCRdb's table is partial and in-frame only. The repertoire has around 700,000 clones, 72% of them found once; the top ten carry approximately 1.8%. The sample taken for sequencing was memory CD4+ T cells sorted from blood. Subset here: CD45RA-negative fraction. These TCRs come from a woman aged 25 to 39 in good health.

The chain is built from TRBV5-4 and TRBJ2-3, with D unclear. V lost 5 bases and J lost 0, with 13 bases in between. The V gene's germline CDR1 is SGHNT and CDR2 YYREEE (reference sequence). The CDR3 sequence is 15 residues long. The CDR3 protein is CASSSAVGSTDTQYF. The CDR3 nucleotides are TGTGCCAGCAGTTCCGCGGTGGGGAGCACAGATACGCAGTATTTT.

The chain uses TRBV7-2 and TRBJ2-1; D may be TRBD1 or TRBD2 (5 bases each). Germline V gives CDR1 SGHTA, CDR2 FQGNSA. V shed 5 bases and J shed 4 bases, with 18 bases lying between them. The CDR3 is 16 amino acids. The CDR3 protein is CASSPTGQIPYNEQFF. CDR3 nucleotide sequence: TGTGCCAGCAGCCCGACGGGGCAAATACCTTACAATGAGCAGTTCTTC.

This clone was observed a few times. The V and J genes are TRBV19 and TRBJ2-7, with 8 bases fitting TRBD1. The CDR3 has 14 amino acids. Trimming removed 6 bases from V and 4 bases from J; junction bases left unmatched: 8. CDR1 LNHDA and CDR2 SQIVND come from the germline V gene (reference sequence). CDR3 sequence reads: CASSAGTGKYEQYF. The CDR3 region has the DNA TGTGCCAGTAGCGCCGGGACAGGTAAATACGAGCAGTACTTC.

This chain connects TRBV5-7 to TRBJ2-7, with D unclear. TRBV5-7 is sorted into the ORF group, with uncertain function. V lost 10 bases to trimming and J lost 2 bases, with 13 bases between them. The CDR3 is 12 residues long. The CDR3 is CAPRRLAYEQYF. Here the CDR3 DNA reads TGTGCCCCCCGACGGCTTGCCTACGAGCAGTACTTC.

The chain joins TRBV28 to TRBJ2-3; 10 bases are a match to TRBD2. This CDR3 is 16 amino acids long. Germline V gene data show CDR1 as MDHEN and CDR2 as SYDVKM. J lost 2 bases, V lost 7 bases, and 9 bases had no gene match. CDR3 sequence reads: CASTLAGETNTDTQYF. DNA for the CDR3: TGTGCCAGCACCCTAGCGGGGGAGACGAACACAGATACGCAGTATTTT.

This chain joins TRBV10-3 and TRBJ2-7; 10 bases agree with TRBD2. The CDR3 totals 14 residues. J gave up 2 bases and V 8 bases, and 6 bases lay outside the gene matches. Germline-derived CDR1 and CDR2 are ENHRY and SYGVKD. CDR3 residues: CAIGRTSGPYEQYF. CDR3 nucleotides: TGTGCCATCGGAAGGACTAGCGGACCCTACGAGCAGTACTTC.

In its sample, this clone was seen a few times. V usage is TRBV15 and J usage is TRBJ2-1; 9 bases align to TRBD1. CDR1 and CDR2 from the germline V gene are LNHNV and YYDKDF (reference sequence). The CDR3 is made up of 14 amino acids. J gave up 8 bases and V 6 bases, and 8 bases lay outside the gene matches. The CDR3 nucleotides are TGTGCCACCAGTTTCGGGACAGGGTTCCATGAGCAGTTCTTC. It is translated as CATSFGTGFHEQFF.

This rearrangement joins TRBV15 to TRBJ2-7; D is possibly TRBD2 (7 bases). V was pared by 0 bases and J by 7 bases, with 16 bases between. CDR3 length equals 15 residues. Germline CDR1 is LNHNV and CDR2 is YYDKDF (reference sequence). The CDR3 nucleotides read TGTGCCACCAGCAGAGACACGGGGGGCCGACGAGAGCAGTACTTC. This codes for CATSRDTGGRREQYF.

The rearrangement joins TRBV2 to TRBJ2-3; D perhaps matches TRBD1 (5 bases). Trimming cost V 3 bases and J 6 bases, with 19 bases left between them. Germline CDR1 SNHLY, CDR2 FYNNEI. The CDR3 has 16 residues. CDR3 amino acids: CASSDSQVPGLDTQYF. The DNA of the CDR3 is TGTGCCAGCAGTGATTCACAGGTCCCGGGTCTGGATACGCAGTATTTT.

The CDR3 spells CASSSSARGDEQFF. CDR3 DNA: TGTGCCAGCAGTTCCTCGGCTAGGGGAGATGAGCAGTTCTTC. The rearrangement uses TRBV28 and TRBJ2-1; either TRBD1 or TRBD2 may fit D (5 bases each). With 4 bases removed from V and 8 bases from J, the gap between germline ends came to 15 bases. The CDR3 consists of 14 residues. From germline, CDR1 is MDHEN and CDR2 SYDVKM.

This sequence joins TRBV5-1 and TRBJ1-1, with D possibly TRBD1 on 6 matching bases. CDR3 length equals 13 residues. Germline V lookup: CDR1 SGHRS, CDR2 YFSETQ. The V end was cut by 6 bases, the J end by 8 bases, with 17 bases between. The CDR3 DNA follows: TGCGCCAGCAATCGTCCTGGACAGCAAGAAGCTTTCTTT. Amino acid sequence: CASNRPGQQEAFF. Combining the CDR3 with reference TRBV5-1 and TRBJ1-1 gives the whole variable domain KAGVTQTPRYLIKTRGQQVTLSCSPISGHRSVSWYQQTPGQGLQFLFEYFSETQRNKGNFPGRFSGRQFSNSRSEMNVSTLELGDSALYLCASNRPGQQEAFFGQGTRLTVV.

This clone has just a few counts. This chain connects TRBV7-3 to TRBJ2-4; TRBD1 or TRBD2 may be the D gene (5 bases each). Germline V gene data show CDR1 as SGHTA and CDR2 as FQGTGA. The CDR3 totals 15 residues. The germline V and J ends were trimmed by 1 base and 5 bases, with 12 bases remaining between them. This CDR3 reads CASSLNPGTQNIQYF. In DNA form, the CDR3 reads TGTGCCAGCAGCTTAAATCCCGGGACCCAAAACATTCAGTACTTC.

This clone was detected once. The rearrangement uses TRBV28 and TRBJ2-7, with 7 bases fitting TRBD1. The CDR3 length is 14 residues. Germline assignment: CDR1 MDHEN and CDR2 SYDVKM. The junction had 3 bases not matched to a gene; V was cut back by 2 bases and J by 2 bases. The CDR3 sequence: CASSLVGQTYEQYF. Here the CDR3 DNA reads TGTGCCAGCAGTTTAGTGGGACAGACCTACGAGCAGTACTTC.

The chain couples TRBV10-3 to TRBJ1-1, with 7 bases lining up with TRBD1. Germline CDR1 ENHRY, CDR2 SYGVKD. The V segment lost 6 bases and the J segment 5 bases; nucleotides outside the gene matches: 6. The CDR3 sequence is 13 residues long. The CDR3, as DNA: TGTGCCATCAGCGGACAGGAGGATACTGAAGCTTTCTTT. It is translated as CAISGQEDTEAFF.

The J gene is TRBJ1-1, the V gene TRBV9; possible D gene TRBD1, 5 bases. CDR3 length: 14 residues. The V gene lost 0 bases and the J gene lost 5 bases, with 11 bases spanning the gap. CDR1 and CDR2 (germline): SGDLS, YYNGEE. CDR3 protein: CASSVAGLKTEAFF. In DNA form, the CDR3 reads TGTGCCAGCAGCGTAGCAGGGTTAAAGACTGAAGCTTTCTTT.

This chain uses TRBV5-1 with TRBJ2-5, with a weak D call TRBD2 (5 bases). Germline V gene sequence: CDR1 SGHRS, CDR2 YFSETQ. V lost 5 bases and J 5 bases, leaving 19 bases between the germline ends. The length of the CDR3 is 15 residues. The CDR3 bases are TGCGCCAGCAGTCCTGCTGGCGAGGGCTTGGAGACCCAGTACTTC. This sequence encodes CASSPAGEGLETQYF.

The V and J genes are TRBV6-1 and TRBJ2-3, with D possibly being TRBD2 (6 bases). V was pared by 2 bases and J by 0 bases, with 18 bases between. The CDR3 sequence is 18 residues long. Per germline, CDR1 MNHNS and CDR2 SASEGT. CDR3 region: CASSEQTGTGTSTDTQYF. CDR3 coding DNA: TGTGCCAGCAGTGAACAAACCGGGACTGGAACTAGCACAGATACGCAGTATTTT.

The V call is TRBV13, the J call TRBJ2-5, with D possibly being TRBD2 (5 bases). CDR1 is PRHDT, CDR2 FYEKMQ, per germline (reference sequence). CDR3 length: 14 residues. Trimming removed 5 bases at V and 6 bases at J, with 16 bases between. The CDR3 loop is CASSLGPGMKTQYF. CDR3 DNA sequence: TGTGCCAGCAGCCTCGGGCCGGGAATGAAGACCCAGTACTTC.

This chain joins TRBV5-4 and TRBJ2-2; weak D call: TRBD1 (5 bases). CDR1 SGHNT and CDR2 YYREEE come from the germline V gene (reference sequence). The length of the CDR3 is 14 residues. The V gene lost 4 bases and the J gene lost 2 bases, with 9 bases spanning the gap. The CDR3 reads CASSVDINTGELFF. CDR3 coding DNA: TGTGCCAGCAGCGTGGACATAAACACCGGGGAGCTGTTTTTT.

V is TRBV28 and J is TRBJ1-2, with D unresolved. Trimming pared 1 base from V and 4 bases from J, leaving 10 bases between. This CDR3 spans 14 amino acids. Per the germline V gene, CDR1 is MDHEN and CDR2 is SYDVKM. CDR3 loop: CASSLSPEIYGYTF. CDR3 bases: TGTGCCAGCAGTTTATCACCGGAGATCTATGGCTACACCTTC.

The J gene is TRBJ2-7, the V gene TRBV11-2; the match to TRBD2 covers 7 bases. CDR1 is SGHAT and CDR2 is FQNNGV in the germline V gene. This CDR3 is 14 amino acids long. With 5 bases clipped from V and 0 bases from J, the junction kept 4 bases outside the gene matches. The CDR3 here is CASSNQRDSYEQYF. As DNA, the CDR3 is TGTGCCAGCAGCAATCAGCGGGACTCCTACGAGCAGTACTTC.

V usage is TRBV25-1 and J usage is TRBJ2-7, with D perhaps matching TRBD1 (5 bases). V lost 8 bases, J lost 0 bases, and 11 bases lay in between. There are 13 residues in the CDR3. Germline V CDR1 and CDR2: MGHDK, SYGVNS. The CDR3 protein is CASVQGNSYEQYF. As DNA, the CDR3 is TGTGCCAGCGTTCAGGGTAACTCCTACGAGCAGTACTTC.

V usage is TRBV9 and J usage is TRBJ2-2, with D maybe TRBD2 (6 bases). Germline V gene sequence: CDR1 SGDLS, CDR2 YYNGEE. Trimming cost V 3 bases and J 5 bases, with 11 bases left between them. The CDR3 runs to 14 residues. The CDR3 DNA reads as TGTGCCAGCAGCGCCCGTAGCGGAACCGGGGAGCTGTTTTTT. This encodes CASSARSGTGELFF.

CDR3 residues: CASQASQSTGELFF. The CDR3 DNA reads TGTGCCAGCCAGGCTAGCCAAAGCACCGGGGAGCTGTTTTTT. V usage is TRBV27 and J usage is TRBJ2-2, with D perhaps matching TRBD2 (5 bases). The CDR3 spans 14 residues. V dropped 8 bases and J dropped 4 bases, with 14 bases sitting between them. Germline V gene data show CDR1 as MNHEY and CDR2 as SMNVEV (reference sequence).

This clone was observed a handful of times. The rearrangement uses TRBV5-8 and TRBJ2-1; TRBD1 matches at 8 bases. The CDR3 is made up of 13 amino acids. The ends lost 9 bases at V and 6 bases at J; junction bases unmatched: 8. Looked up from germline, CDR1 is SGHTS and CDR2 is YDEGEE. The CDR3 is CAIGQGGGNEQFF. CDR3 in DNA: TGTGCCATCGGACAGGGTGGGGGCAATGAGCAGTTCTTC.

This clone is a singleton in its sample. The chain couples TRBV5-4 to TRBJ2-2; TRBD2 matches 13 bases. CDR1 is SGHNT and CDR2 is YYREEE in the germline V gene (reference sequence). The CDR3 consists of 17 residues. Trimming cost V 4 bases and J 2 bases; bases outside gene matches: 5. The CDR3 nucleotides are TGTGCCAGCAGCACCCGACTAGCGGGAGGTAACACCGGGGAGCTGTTTTTT. It translates to CASSTRLAGGNTGELFF.

The chain combines TRBV28 with TRBJ2-5, with TRBD2 identical over 13 bases. In germline, CDR1 is MDHEN, CDR2 SYDVKM. This CDR3 spans 14 amino acids. V lost 9 bases, J lost 3 bases, and 4 bases stayed unmatched. The CDR3 DNA is TGTGCCAGGTCAGGACTAGCGGGGGAAGAGACCCAGTACTTC. Amino acid sequence: CARSGLAGEETQYF. The variable domain in full, completed from reference TRBV28 and TRBJ2-5, reads DVKVTQSSRYLVKRTGEKVFLECVQDMDHENMFWYRQDPGLGLRLIYFSYDVKMKEKGDIPEGYSVSREKKERFSLILESASTNQTSMYLCARSGLAGEETQYFGPGTRLLVL.